Listed here are 21 T cell receptor beta chains from one sample, sequenced in a study of blood T cell repertoires in COVID-19. Here immunoSEQ multiplex PCR was the method, and the copy in TCRdb shows in-frame clones only, minus some. The data show more than 200,000 clones, under 90% seen once. The sample was peripheral blood. These receptors all stem from a woman between 40 and 50 years old with active or convalescent COVID-19.

This clone was counted between two and nine times. The chain links TRBV5-6 to TRBJ1-6, with TRBD1 matching 7 bases. The V gene end was trimmed by 3 bases and the J gene end by 11 bases; junction bases not matched to a gene: 11. CDR1 and CDR2 from the germline V gene are SGHDT and YYEEEE. The CDR3 is made up of 15 amino acids. The CDR3 protein is CASSWSDRENPPLHF. The CDR3 DNA is TGTGCCAGCAGCTGGTCCGACAGGGAGAATCCACCCCTCCACTTT.

The chain recombines TRBV3-1 (or the pseudogene TRBV3-2) with TRBJ1-5; D gene uncertain. This CDR3 is built from 15 residues. V gave up 4 bases and J gave up 1 base, with 11 bases separating them. Germline V lookup: CDR1 LGHDT, CDR2 YNNKEL (reference sequence). CDR3 loop: CASSPTRGSNQPQHF. The CDR3 region has the DNA TGTGCCAGCAGCCCCACTAGAGGGAGCAATCAGCCCCAGCATTTT.

The rearrangement links TRBV30 to TRBJ1-3; D remains ambiguous. This CDR3 comprises 13 residues. From germline, CDR1 is GTSNPN and CDR2 SVGIG (reference sequence). The V and J ends lost 8 bases and 0 bases respectively, with 11 bases between them. As DNA, the CDR3 is TGTGCCGGAGTCCAGAGCTCTGGAAACACCATATATTTT. Protein sequence: CAGVQSSGNTIYF. Full variable domain (missing parts from reference TRBV30 and TRBJ1-3): SQTIHQWPATLVQPVGSPLSLECTVEGTSNPNLYWYRQAAGRGLQLLFYSVGIGQISSEVPQNLSASRPQDRQFILSSKKLLLSDSGFYLCAGVQSSGNTIYFGEGSWLTVV.

This rearrangement joins TRBV24-1 to TRBJ2-7, with D maybe TRBD2 (5 bases). Trimming removed 2 bases at V and 2 bases at J, with 18 bases between. The CDR3 consists of 17 residues. Germline V CDR1 and CDR2: KGHDR, SFDVKD. CDR3 sequence: CATSDSRTANGAYEQYF. The CDR3 DNA sequence: TGTGCCACCAGTGATTCCCGGACTGCCAACGGGGCCTACGAGCAGTACTTC.

The rearrangement uses TRBV24-1 and TRBJ2-1; D perhaps matches TRBD2 (5 bases). There are 15 residues in the CDR3. Trimming cost V 7 bases and J 7 bases, with 19 bases left between them. Germline CDR1 KGHDR, CDR2 SFDVKD. The CDR3 sequence: CATSTLRGPRNEQFF. The DNA for the CDR3 is TGTGCCACCAGCACGTTAAGAGGGCCCAGGAATGAGCAGTTCTTC.

Comments on this clone: Sequence at one end of the junction differs from germline and may be a read error. The J gene is TRBJ2-7, the V gene TRBV7-2; TRBD2 agrees at 7 bases. The CDR3 is made up of 12 amino acids. Germline-derived CDR1 and CDR2 are SGHTA and FQGNSA. The CDR3 reads CASSLWGGNENF. The CDR3 DNA is TGTGCCAGCAGCTTATGGGGGGGGAACGAAAACTTC.

V usage is TRBV7-2 and J usage is TRBJ2-2, with 8 bases identical to TRBD2. Germline loops: CDR1 SGHTA, CDR2 FQGNSA. V lost 6 bases to trimming and J lost 2 bases; unmatched junction nucleotides: 8. The CDR3 covers 16 residues. DNA of the CDR3: TGTGCCAGCAGGTCCAGCGGGAGCGTTAACACCGGGGAGCTGTTTTTT. Its protein is CASRSSGSVNTGELFF.

The V gene is TRBV18, the J gene TRBJ2-1, with D tentatively TRBD2 (5 bases). Trimming removed 6 bases at V and 8 bases at J, with 11 bases between. The CDR3 is made up of 12 amino acids. Per germline, CDR1 KGHSH and CDR2 LQKENI. The CDR3 DNA reads TGTGCCAGCTCTACCGGGGTTGATGAGCAGTTCTTC. It yields the protein CASSTGVDEQFF.

V usage is TRBV10-3 and J usage is TRBJ2-7; no clear D gene. The CDR3 covers 11 residues. CDR1 is ENHRY and CDR2 is SYGVKD in the germline V gene. Between the trimmed V and J ends, which lost 5 bases and 5 bases, there was a span of 7 bases. CDR3 bases: TGTGCCATCAGTTTATCAGACGAGCAGTACTTC. Translation gives CAISLSDEQYF.

This chain connects TRBV30 to TRBJ1-1; possibly TRBD1 for D (6 bases). The CDR3 covers 14 residues. Germline CDR1 reads GTSNPN; CDR2 reads SVGIG (reference sequence). The V gene lost 0 bases and the J gene lost 4 bases, with 12 bases spanning the gap. The CDR3 DNA reads TGTGCCTGGAGTGTAGGCAGGGGTGTCACTGAAGCTTTCTTT. Protein product: CAWSVGRGVTEAFF.

This chain uses TRBV11-3 with TRBJ2-1; D may be TRBD1 (6 bases). V was shortened by 5 bases and J by 7 bases, with 18 bases between the two germline ends. This CDR3 comprises 15 residues. Per germline, CDR1 SGHNT and CDR2 YENEEA. The CDR3 protein is CASSPRGNWYNEQFF. As DNA, the CDR3 is TGTGCCAGCAGCCCGAGGGGGAACTGGTATAATGAGCAGTTCTTC.

The chain combines TRBV5-1 with TRBJ2-7, with TRBD1 matching over 8 bases. Germline V gene lookup returns CDR1 SGHRS and CDR2 YFSETQ. The junction had 16 bases not matched to a gene; V was cut back by 6 bases and J by 5 bases. The CDR3 runs 16 residues. Here the CDR3 reads CASTLGSGTGVNEQYF. Written as DNA, the CDR3 is TGCGCCAGCACCTTAGGTTCCGGGACAGGCGTCAACGAGCAGTACTTC.

The chain joins TRBV5-6 to TRBJ2-7; D gene unclear. CDR1 is SGHDT and CDR2 is YYEEEE in the germline V gene. The CDR3 runs to 15 residues. V was trimmed by 0 bases and J by 0 bases, leaving 10 bases between them. The CDR3 bases are TGTGCCAGCAGCTTGGCCCGTCGGTTCTCCTACGAGCAGTACTTC. It codes for CASSLARRFSYEQYF.

This chain joins TRBV18 and TRBJ2-2, with 8 positions matching TRBD1. The CDR3 runs 15 residues. Germline V CDR1 and CDR2: KGHSH, LQKENI. V lost 3 bases and J lost 4; bases outside the gene matches: 4. The CDR3 is CASSPGQVVTGELFF. DNA of the CDR3: TGTGCCAGCTCACCGGGACAGGTGGTCACCGGGGAGCTGTTTTTT.

This chain connects TRBV5-4 to TRBJ1-1; D call uncertain. Germline CDR1 is SGHNT and CDR2 is YYREEE (reference sequence). The V end lost 4 bases, the J end lost 2 bases, and 9 bases lay between the germline ends. This CDR3 region has 13 residues. This CDR3 is CASSGGINTEAFF. The CDR3 nucleotides read TGTGCCAGCAGCGGCGGGATCAACACTGAAGCTTTCTTT.

The V and J genes are TRBV7-9 and TRBJ2-4, with 8 bases lining up with TRBD1. The CDR3 spans 17 residues. J was trimmed by 1 base and V by 4 bases; bases with no gene match: 9. Per germline, CDR1 SEHNR and CDR2 FQNEAQ (reference sequence). The CDR3 loop is CASSSSRGRGAKNIQYF. The CDR3 region has the DNA TGTGCCAGCAGCTCAAGCAGGGGGCGCGGGGCCAAAAACATTCAGTACTTC. Based on the CDR3 plus reference TRBV7-9 and TRBJ2-4, the full variable domain is DTGVSQNPRHKITKRGQNVTFRCDPISEHNRLYWYRQTLGQGPEFLTYFQNEAQLEKSRLLSDRFSAERPKGSFSTLEIQRTEQGDSAMYLCASSSSRGRGAKNIQYFGAGTRLSVL.

This chain connects TRBV4-1 to TRBJ2-3, with 8 bases identical to TRBD1. The CDR3 covers 17 residues. CDR1 MGHRA and CDR2 YSYEKL come from the germline V gene. The V gene end was trimmed by 1 base and the J gene end by 2 bases; junction bases not matched to a gene: 8. CDR3 coding DNA: TGCGCCAGCAGCCAAGCCCGGACAGGGAAAGACACAGATACGCAGTATTTT. This gives the protein CASSQARTGKDTDTQYF.

The chain employs TRBV10-3 and TRBJ2-5; a possible D gene is TRBD2 (7 bases). V lost 0 bases, J lost 5 bases, and 13 bases lay in between. The CDR3 is 15 residues long. Germline-derived CDR1 and CDR2 are ENHRY and SYGVKD. The CDR3 region has the DNA TGTGCCATCAGTGAGTCCCGCGGGGGCGGGGAGACCCAGTACTTC. Protein sequence: CAISESRGGGETQYF.

The CDR3 protein is CATSDFSGLDRGIADSYNEQFF. The CDR3 DNA reads TGTGCCACCAGTGATTTCTCAGGACTGGACAGGGGGATAGCGGACTCCTACAATGAGCAGTTCTTC. V usage is TRBV24-1 and J usage is TRBJ2-1; 10 bases match TRBD1. Germline loops: CDR1 KGHDR, CDR2 SFDVKD. With 1 base clipped from V and 0 bases from J, the junction kept 17 bases outside the gene matches. The CDR3 length is 22 residues.

CDR3 DNA: TGTGCCACCAGTTCTAAGGACTTCCGAAAAACCGGGGAGCTGTTTTTT. Amino acid sequence: CATSSKDFRKTGELFF. The chain couples TRBV15 to TRBJ2-2; D might be TRBD2 (5 bases). Deletions cut 6 bases from V and 5 bases from J, with 19 bases between. The CDR3 spans 16 residues. Germline loops: CDR1 LNHNV, CDR2 YYDKDF (reference sequence).

This chain joins TRBV5-1 and TRBJ1-2; 9 positions match TRBD1. CDR1 SGHRS and CDR2 YFSETQ come from the germline V gene. The CDR3 runs 15 residues. J lost 4 bases, V lost 0 bases, and 4 bases had no gene match. The CDR3 is CASSLDTGGGYGYTF. The CDR3 DNA sequence: TGCGCCAGCAGCTTGGATACAGGGGGCGGCTATGGCTACACCTTC.